This TCR beta chain derives from a study of blood T cell repertoires in COVID-19. Study-level information: From the United States, Italy and Spain came samples of acute and convalescent COVID-19. The cDNA or gDNA used as material had been derived from T cells, B-cell-depleted T cells, or PBMCs.

Source study methods: Estimation of nucleated cell counts was performed using reference gene primer amplification. Profiling relied on immunoSEQ multiplex PCR, and the TCRdb table lists in-frame clones only, not all of them. The V and J calls and clone size come from that table; D and trimming were worked out from the DNA. The sample consists of approximately 63,000 clones, approximately 79% of them appearing once. The CDR3 length is 12 residues. Specimen: peripheral blood. V usage is TRBV1 and J usage is TRBJ2-3; TRBD2 is taken as the D call from the table, unchecked against the DNA. TRBV1 is marked as a pseudogene. The sequence was collected from a woman in her 70s with acute or convalescent COVID-19. The CDR3 nucleotides are TGCACCAGCAGCCAAGACTCGAGGTCGCAGTATTTT. Amino acid sequence: CTSSQDSRSQYF.